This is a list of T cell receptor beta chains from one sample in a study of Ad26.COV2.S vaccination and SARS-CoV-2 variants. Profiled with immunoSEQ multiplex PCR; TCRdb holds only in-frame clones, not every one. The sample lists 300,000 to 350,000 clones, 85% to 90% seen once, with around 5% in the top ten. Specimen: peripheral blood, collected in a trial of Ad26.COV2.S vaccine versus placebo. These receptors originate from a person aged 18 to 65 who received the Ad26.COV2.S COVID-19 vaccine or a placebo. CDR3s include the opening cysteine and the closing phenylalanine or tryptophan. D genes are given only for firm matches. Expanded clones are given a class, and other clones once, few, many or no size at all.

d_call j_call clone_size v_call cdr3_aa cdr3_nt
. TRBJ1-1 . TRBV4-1 CASSPPSVRGTDTEAFF TGCGCCAGCAGCCCCCCCTCGGTGAGGGGGACCGACACTGAAGCTTTCTTT
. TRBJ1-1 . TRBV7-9 CASSTGSQLNVFPYTEAFF TGTGCCAGCAGCACCGGCAGTCAACTAAATGTCTTCCCCTACACTGAAGCTTTCTTT
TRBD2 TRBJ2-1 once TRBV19 CASSIASGRAKDEQFF TGTGCCAGTAGTATAGCGAGCGGGAGGGCCAAGGATGAGCAGTTCTTC
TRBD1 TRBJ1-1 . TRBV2 CASRHRGDFTEAFF TGTGCCAGCAGACACAGGGGTGACTTCACTGAAGCTTTCTTT
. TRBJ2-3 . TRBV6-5 CASRSAGDRGDTQYF TGTGCCAGCAGGTCCGCCGGGGATCGTGGAGATACGCAGTATTTT
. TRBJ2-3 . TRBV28 CASSLWTPQSQYF TGTGCCAGCAGCTTGTGGACACCTCAGTCGCAGTATTTT
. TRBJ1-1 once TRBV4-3 CASSQEVGRSEAFF TGCGCCAGCAGCCAAGAGGTAGGAAGATCTGAAGCTTTCTTT
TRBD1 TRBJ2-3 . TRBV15 CATSRGQGGTDTQYF TGTGCCACCAGCAGAGGACAGGGTGGAACAGATACGCAGTATTTT
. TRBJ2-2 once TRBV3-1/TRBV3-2 CASSLLDTGELFF TGTGCCAGCAGCCTTCTCGACACCGGGGAGCTGTTTTTT
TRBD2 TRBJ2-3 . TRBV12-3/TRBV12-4 CASGSGSFDTQYF TGTGCCAGCGGTAGCGGGAGTTTCGATACGCAGTATTTT
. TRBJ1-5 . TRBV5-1 CASSPGSPSNQPQHF TGCGCCAGCAGCCCAGGATCCCCTAGCAATCAGCCCCAGCATTTT
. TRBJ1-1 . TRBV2 CASKIMRGTPDTEAFF TGTGCCAGCAAAATCATGAGGGGGACCCCAGACACTGAAGCTTTCTTT
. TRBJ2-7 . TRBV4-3 CASSQAWGLSTYEQYF TGCGCCAGCAGCCAAGCATGGGGACTGAGTACCTACGAGCAGTACTTC
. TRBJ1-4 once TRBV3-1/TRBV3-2 CASSPPERAKWEANEKLFF TGTGCCAGCAGCCCTCCGGAGAGGGCCAAATGGGAAGCTAATGAAAAACTGTTTTTT
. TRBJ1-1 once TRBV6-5 CASTRTRNTEAFF TGTGCCAGCACCCGGACAAGGAACACTGAAGCTTTCTTT
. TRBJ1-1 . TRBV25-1 CASIPTGNTEAFF TGTGCCAGCATACCGACAGGGAACACTGAAGCTTTCTTT
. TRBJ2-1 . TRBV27 CASSLYFNNEQFF TGTGCCAGCAGTTTATACTTTAACAATGAGCAGTTCTTC
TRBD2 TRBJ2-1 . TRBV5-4 CASSRTSGASSYNEQFF TGTGCCAGCAGCAGGACTAGCGGGGCTAGCTCCTACAATGAGCAGTTCTTC
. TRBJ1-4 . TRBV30 CAWSADSPATNEKLFF TGTGCCTGGAGTGCGGACAGCCCTGCAACTAATGAAAAACTGTTTTTT
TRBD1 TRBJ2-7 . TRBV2 CASSEQGQASLRSYEQYF TGTGCCAGCAGTGAACAGGGACAGGCCTCTCTCCGCTCCTACGAGCAGTACTTC
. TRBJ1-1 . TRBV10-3 CAIGRKNTEAFF TGTGCCATCGGACGGAAGAACACTGAAGCTTTCTTT
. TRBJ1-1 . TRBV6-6 CASSRTENTEAFF TGTGCCAGCAGCCGGACAGAGAACACTGAAGCTTTCTTT
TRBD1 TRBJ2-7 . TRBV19 CASSKRTGTYEQYF TGTGCCAGTAGTAAACGGACAGGCACCTACGAGCAGTACTTC
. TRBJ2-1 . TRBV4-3 CASSQGGNEQFF TGCGCCAGCAGCCAAGGGGGGAATGAGCAGTTCTTC
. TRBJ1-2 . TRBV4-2 CASRNQAGAGGYTF TGTGCCAGCAGGAACCAGGCGGGGGCAGGTGGCTACACCTTC
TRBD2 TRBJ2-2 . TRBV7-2 CASATSGRAIPGELFF TGTGCCAGCGCTACTAGCGGGAGGGCCATCCCCGGGGAGCTGTTTTTT
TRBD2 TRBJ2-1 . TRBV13 CASSSTLAGAETYNEQFF TGTGCCAGCAGCTCAACACTAGCGGGAGCTGAAACGTACAATGAGCAGTTCTTC
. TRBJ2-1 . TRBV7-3 CASSLGAGTSVGEQFF TGTGCCAGCAGCTTGGGGGCGGGGACTTCGGTTGGAGAGCAGTTCTTC
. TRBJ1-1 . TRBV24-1 CATSEGFEAFF TGTGCCACCAGTGAGGGATTTGAAGCTTTCTTT
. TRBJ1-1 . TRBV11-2 CASSFPGEVTEAFF TGTGCCAGCAGCTTTCCAGGGGAGGTCACTGAAGCTTTCTTT
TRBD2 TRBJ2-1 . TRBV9 CASSVGGSTNEQFF TGTGCCAGCAGCGTAGGCGGGAGTACAAATGAGCAGTTCTTC
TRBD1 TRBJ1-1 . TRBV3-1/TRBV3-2 CASSDRGNTEAFF TGTGCCAGTTCAGACAGGGGGAACACTGAAGCTTTCTTT
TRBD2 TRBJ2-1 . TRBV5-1 CASSLLAEYNEQFF TGCGCCAGCAGCTTACTAGCGGAATACAATGAGCAGTTCTTC